This TCR beta chain came from a study of cytomegalovirus exposure and HLA in healthy donors. The CDR3 length is 16 residues. Looked up from germline, CDR1 is MDHEN and CDR2 is SYDVKM. Trimming left V 6 bases short and J 3 bases short, with 20 bases between. TCRdb keeps only in-frame clones here, not all; method: immunoSEQ multiplex PCR. The sample carries roughly 110,000 clones, about 88% recorded once. This receptor was identified in a young woman in good health and CMV-seropositive. This chain uses TRBV28 with TRBJ1-2; tentative D call: TRBD1 (6 bases). The sample was PBMCs. CDR3 coding DNA: TGTGCCAGCAGCGCGACCCCTGGACAGCCCCACTATGGCTACACCTTC. Its translation is CASSATPGQPHYGYTF.